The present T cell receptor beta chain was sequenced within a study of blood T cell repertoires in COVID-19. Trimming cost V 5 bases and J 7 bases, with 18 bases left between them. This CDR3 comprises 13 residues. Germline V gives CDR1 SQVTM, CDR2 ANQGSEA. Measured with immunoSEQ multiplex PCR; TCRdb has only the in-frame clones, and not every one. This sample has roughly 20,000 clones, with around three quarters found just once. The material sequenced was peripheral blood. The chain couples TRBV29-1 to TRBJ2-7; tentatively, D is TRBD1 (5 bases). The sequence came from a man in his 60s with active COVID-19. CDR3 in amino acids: CSVLIGRQGEQYF. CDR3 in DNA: TGCAGCGTTCTGATCGGTCGCCAGGGAGAGCAGTACTTC.